Each of the 15 T cell receptor beta chains below was sequenced from the same sample in a study of CD8 T cells in Susac syndrome. Reverse transcription used roughly 0.45 to 1 ug RNA and random hexamers. TCRdb reprocessed the immunoSEQ multiplex PCR reads with MiXCR, giving one entry per CDR3 protein. The sample carries 250,000 to 300,000 distinct CDR3 sequences, roughly 84% recorded once. Sequencing used CD8+ T cells from PBMCs. Receptors were obtained from a human donor with multiple sclerosis.

The V gene is TRBV28, the J gene TRBJ2-5; perhaps TRBD2 as D (7 bases). This CDR3 has 17 amino acids. CDR1 and CDR2 from the germline V gene are MDHEN and SYDVKM. V lost 4 bases to trimming and J lost 5 bases, with 23 bases between them. The CDR3 sequence is CASSYPPSGGGLETQYF. CDR3 sequence (DNA): TGTGCCAGCAGTTATCCCCCTAGCGGAGGGGGGTTGGAGACCCAGTACTTC.

This clonotype was seen only a few times. The chain is built from TRBV7-9 and TRBJ2-7, with D unclear. The CDR3 has 14 amino acids. V lost 5 bases to trimming and J lost 0 bases, with 11 bases between them. CDR1 is SEHNR and CDR2 is FQNEAQ in the germline V gene (reference sequence). CDR3 sequence reads: CASSLETSSYEQYF. The CDR3 DNA follows: TGTGCCAGCAGCCTAGAGACAAGCTCCTACGAGCAGTACTTC.

The genes are TRBV20-1 and TRBJ2-7; D is uncertain. The CDR3 length is 14 residues. Deletions cut 4 bases from V and 2 bases from J, with 15 bases between. CDR1 DFQATT and CDR2 SNEGSKA come from the germline V gene (reference sequence). The CDR3 sequence is CSATAYGSTYEQYF. In DNA form, the CDR3 reads TGCAGTGCTACCGCTTACGGGTCCACCTACGAGCAGTACTTC.

The genes are TRBV28 and TRBJ2-1; D call uncertain. CDR1 MDHEN and CDR2 SYDVKM come from the germline V gene. The CDR3 has 13 amino acids. V was shortened by 3 bases and J by 8 bases, with 11 bases between the two germline ends. CDR3 in amino acids: CASSFRPRDEQFF. The CDR3 coding sequence is TGTGCCAGCAGTTTCAGGCCAAGGGATGAGCAGTTCTTC.

V is TRBV7-9 and J is TRBJ2-3; D gene unclear. The CDR3 sequence is 12 residues long. V was cut by 8 bases and J by 0 bases, with 6 bases left in between. In germline, CDR1 is SEHNR, CDR2 FQNEAQ (reference sequence). As DNA, the CDR3 is TGTGCCAGCCTTGGCAGCACAGATACGCAGTATTTT. Its protein is CASLGSTDTQYF.

Regarding this clonotype: The junction departs from germline at one end; a sequencing error may be responsible. The chain employs TRBV10-3 and TRBJ2-7; the match to TRBD2 covers 14 bases. CDR1 and CDR2 from the germline V gene are ENHRY and SYGVKD. The CDR3 has 14 amino acids. The CDR3 nucleotides are TGTGCCAGCAGTTCAAGGACTAGCGGGAGGGAGCAGTACTTC. The encoded protein is CASSSRTSGREQYF.

This chain connects TRBV23-1 to TRBJ1-5; no firm D call. TRBV23-1 has ORF status, its function being uncertain. The V gene lost 0 bases and the J gene lost 3 bases, with 15 bases spanning the gap. The CDR3 length is 17 residues. This chain's CDR3 is CASSQSGVQRYNQPQHF. For the CDR3, the DNA is TGCGCCAGCAGTCAATCTGGGGTACAGCGTTACAATCAGCCCCAGCATTTT.

The rearrangement uses TRBV7-3 and TRBJ2-1; TRBD1 matches 7 bases. CDR3 size: 15 residues. Germline V CDR1 and CDR2: SGHTA, FQGTGA. Trimming at V came to 1 base and at J to 3 bases, leaving 3 bases not matched to a gene. The CDR3 is CASSLSPGGYNEQFF. CDR3 nucleotides: TGTGCCAGCAGCTTAAGTCCAGGGGGCTACAATGAGCAGTTCTTC.

This chain joins TRBV29-1 and TRBJ2-1, with D perhaps given as TRBD1 or TRBD2 (5 bases each). Deletions cut 7 bases from V and 0 bases from J, with 19 bases between. The CDR3 extends over 16 amino acids. The V gene's germline CDR1 is SQVTM and CDR2 ANQGSEA. The CDR3 DNA follows: TGCAGCGCCATGACCCGGGGCGATAGCTCCTACAATGAGCAGTTCTTC. Amino acids: CSAMTRGDSSYNEQFF.

The chain carries TRBV20-1 and TRBJ2-1; TRBD2 matches 10 bases. Germline V CDR1 and CDR2: DFQATT, SNEGSKA (reference sequence). The CDR3 has 18 amino acids. V lost 2 bases to trimming and J lost 5 bases; unmatched junction nucleotides: 15. This CDR3 is CSARFILYSGRWDNEQFF. The DNA of the CDR3 is TGCAGTGCTAGATTCATCCTCTATAGCGGGAGGTGGGACAATGAGCAGTTCTTC.

The sample holds one count of this clonotype. This rearrangement joins TRBV7-9 to TRBJ2-1, with 10 positions matching TRBD2. Germline lookup yields CDR1 SEHNR and CDR2 FQNEAQ (reference sequence). CDR3 length: 15 amino acids. After removal of 5 bases from V and 6 bases from J, the junction contained 7 bases not matched to a gene. The CDR3, as DNA: TGTGCCAGCAGCCCAGCGGGAGGGCCTGGCAATGAGCAGTTCTTC. This codes for CASSPAGGPGNEQFF.

The chain joins TRBV9 to TRBJ2-1; TRBD2 matches at 10 bases. This CDR3 is 13 amino acids long. Germline V gene sequence: CDR1 SGDLS, CDR2 YYNGEE. The ends lost 3 bases at V and 11 bases at J; junction bases unmatched: 5. The CDR3 region is CASSDTSGVKQFF. As DNA, the CDR3 is TGTGCCAGCAGCGACACTAGCGGGGTAAAGCAGTTCTTC.

The chain uses TRBV2 and TRBJ1-5; D unclear. This CDR3 region has 14 residues. V shed 5 bases and J shed 0 bases, with 8 bases lying between them. Germline V CDR1 and CDR2: SNHLY, FYNNEI. The CDR3, as DNA: TGTGCCAGCAGTCCGGGGTATAGCAATCAGCCCCAGCATTTT. This sequence encodes CASSPGYSNQPQHF.

The CDR3 region is CATSVPRDGNEKLFF. In DNA form, the CDR3 reads TGTGCCACCAGCGTTCCCCGCGACGGGAATGAAAAACTGTTTTTT. The chain combines TRBV15 with TRBJ1-4, with D hard to call. Germline V CDR1 and CDR2: LNHNV, YYDKDF (reference sequence). The V end was cut by 5 bases, the J end by 5 bases, with 15 bases between. CDR3 size: 15 residues.

This chain joins TRBV9 and TRBJ2-2, with D possibly matching TRBD2 (6 bases). Trimming left V 4 bases short and J 2 bases short, with 21 bases between. The CDR3 consists of 18 residues. Per germline, CDR1 SGDLS and CDR2 YYNGEE. The CDR3 bases are TGTGCCAGCAGCCCTCGAGGGTTAGCGGATGCCAACACCGGGGAGCTGTTTTTT. Translation: CASSPRGLADANTGELFF.